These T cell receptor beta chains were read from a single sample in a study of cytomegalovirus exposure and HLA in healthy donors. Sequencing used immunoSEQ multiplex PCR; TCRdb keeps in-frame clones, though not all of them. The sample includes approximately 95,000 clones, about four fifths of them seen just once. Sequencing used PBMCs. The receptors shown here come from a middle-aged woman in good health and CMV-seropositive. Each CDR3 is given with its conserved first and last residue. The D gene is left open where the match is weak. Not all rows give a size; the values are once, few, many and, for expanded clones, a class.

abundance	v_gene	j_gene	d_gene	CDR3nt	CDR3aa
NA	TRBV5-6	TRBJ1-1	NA	TGTGCCAGCAGCTTGACTACAGGGAACACTGAAGCTTTCTTT	CASSLTTGNTEAFF
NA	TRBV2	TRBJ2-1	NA	TGTGCCAGCGTTTTACTAGTCGGAGGTGAGCAGTTCTTC	CASVLLVGGEQFF
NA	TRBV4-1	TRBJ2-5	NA	TGCGCCAGCAGCCTCGGAGTCCGGGAACCTAGACAAGAGACCCAGTACTTC	CASSLGVREPRQETQYF
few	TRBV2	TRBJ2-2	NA	TGTGCCAGCAGTGAAGTGGGCCTACACACCGGGGAGCTGTTTTTT	CASSEVGLHTGELFF
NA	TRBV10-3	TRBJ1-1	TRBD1	TGTGCCGCCGGACAGGTCAGCACTGAAGCTTTCTTT	CAAGQVSTEAFF
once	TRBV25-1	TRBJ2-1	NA	TGTGCCAGCAGTGAATTTAAATGGGGGACTGGGTTGTATGAGCAGTTCTTC	CASSEFKWGTGLYEQFF
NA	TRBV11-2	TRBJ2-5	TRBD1	TGTGCCAGCAGCCCCCAGGGGGCGTACCAAGAGACCCAGTACTTC	CASSPQGAYQETQYF
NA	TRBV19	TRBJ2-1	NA	TGTGCCAGTAGTATAGGGCGAGGAAGCTCCTACAATGAGCAGTTCTTC	CASSIGRGSSYNEQFF
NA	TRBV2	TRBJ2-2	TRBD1	TGTGCCAGCAACCGACAGGGGAACACCGGGGAGCTGTTTTTT	CASNRQGNTGELFF
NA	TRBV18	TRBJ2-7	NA	TGTGCCAGCTCCCCCTCGGACTCAGCCTACGAGCAGTACTTC	CASSPSDSAYEQYF
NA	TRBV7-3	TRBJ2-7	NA	TGTGCCAGCAGCCTACGAGGAGGGAGTAGGAACGAGCAGTACTTC	CASSLRGGSRNEQYF
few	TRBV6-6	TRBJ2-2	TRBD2	TGTGCCAGTCGCGTAGCGGGTTCGCAATCCGGGGAGCTGTTTTTT	CASRVAGSQSGELFF
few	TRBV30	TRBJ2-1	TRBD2	TGTGCCTCTCCCGGGACTACCTACAATGAGCAGTTCTTC	CASPGTTYNEQFF
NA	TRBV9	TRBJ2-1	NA	TGTGCCAGCAGCCCAAAGCTACTAGGGACAGAGCAGTTCTTC	CASSPKLLGTEQFF
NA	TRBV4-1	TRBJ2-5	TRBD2	TGCGCCAGCAGCCCCCTAGCGGGAGGGCCCCCGGGGGAGACCCAGTACTTC	CASSPLAGGPPGETQYF
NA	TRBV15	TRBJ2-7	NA	TGTGCCACCAGCAGGGGGGTCGCGGGAGAGCAGTACTTC	CATSRGVAGEQYF
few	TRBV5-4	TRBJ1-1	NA	TGTGCCAGCAGCCCCCTGGAGGGCAGGAGAGACACTGAAGCTTTCTTT	CASSPLEGRRDTEAFF
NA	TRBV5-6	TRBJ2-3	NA	TGTGCCAGCAGCTACGGACTAACAGGAGATACGCAGTATTTT	CASSYGLTGDTQYF
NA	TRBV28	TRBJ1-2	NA	TGTGCCAGCAGTTTAACTAGTAACTATGGCTACACCTTC	CASSLTSNYGYTF
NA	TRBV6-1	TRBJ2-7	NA	TGTGCCAGCTTAGAATCGGGGGACCGAATCTACGAGCAGTACTTC	CASLESGDRIYEQYF
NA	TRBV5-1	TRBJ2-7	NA	TGCGCCAGCAGCTTGTGGGGGGGCTATCTTTACGAGCAGTACTTC	CASSLWGGYLYEQYF
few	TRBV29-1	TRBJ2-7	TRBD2	TGCAGCGTTGAAGTGACGGCTAGCGGTGAGCAGTACTTC	CSVEVTASGEQYF
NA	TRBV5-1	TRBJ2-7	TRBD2	TGCGCCAGCAGCTTGGGACTAGCGGAGACCTACGAGCAGTACTTC	CASSLGLAETYEQYF
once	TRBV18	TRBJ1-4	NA	TGTGCCAGCTCACCCGAGACTAATGAAAAACTGTTTTTT	CASSPETNEKLFF
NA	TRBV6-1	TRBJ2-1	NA	TGTGCCAGCAGAACGACAGCAAATGAGCAGTTCTTC	CASRTTANEQFF
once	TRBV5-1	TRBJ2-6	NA	TGCGCCAGCAGCTCGGGGACACCGCTTTCTGGGGCCAACGTCCTGACTTTC	CASSSGTPLSGANVLTF
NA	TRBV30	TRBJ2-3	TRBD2	TGTGCCTGGAGTGTCCACCGGACTAGCGGGAGGGCAGATACGCAGTATTTT	CAWSVHRTSGRADTQYF
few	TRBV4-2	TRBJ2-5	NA	TGTGCCAGCAGCCAAGTGGACTTCCCCCAAGAGACCCAGTACTTC	CASSQVDFPQETQYF
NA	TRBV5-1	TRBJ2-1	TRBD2	TGCGCCAGCAGCTTGGAACTAGCGGGAGGGTATTACAATGAGCAGTTCTTC	CASSLELAGGYYNEQFF
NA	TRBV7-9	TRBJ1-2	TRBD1	TGTGCCAGCAGTTCCGGGACAGGGGACTATGGCTACACCTTC	CASSSGTGDYGYTF
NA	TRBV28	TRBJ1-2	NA	TGTGCCAGCAGTTTCTCCAGCTGGGGGGTAGGGGGCTACACCTTC	CASSFSSWGVGGYTF
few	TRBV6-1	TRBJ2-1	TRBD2	TGTGCCAGCAGTGAATCGACTAGCGTGTTCTTC	CASSESTSVFF
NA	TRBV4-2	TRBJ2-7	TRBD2	TGTGCCAGCAGCCAAGCTGCCGTGCTAGCGGGAGTACCCGAGCAGTACTTC	CASSQAAVLAGVPEQYF
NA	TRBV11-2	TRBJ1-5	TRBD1	TGTGCCAGCAGCCCCGGGACGCTGACAGGGGGCGAGGTTGCGCCCCAGCATTTT	CASSPGTLTGGEVAPQHF
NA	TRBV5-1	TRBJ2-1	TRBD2	TGCGCCAGCAGCTCGGTTGGCGGGAGTTGGGATGAGCAGTTCTTC	CASSSVGGSWDEQFF
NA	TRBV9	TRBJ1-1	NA	TGTGCCAACCCAGAAGCAGGGGCTGAAGCTTTCTTT	CANPEAGAEAFF
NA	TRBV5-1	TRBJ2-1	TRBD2	TGCGCCAGCAGCACACCCACGGGACTAGCGGGAGTATACAATGAGCAGTTCTTC	CASSTPTGLAGVYNEQFF
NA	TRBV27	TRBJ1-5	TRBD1	TGTGCCAGCAGTTTAAGAACAGGGGAGTACGGTCAGCCCCAGCATTTT	CASSLRTGEYGQPQHF
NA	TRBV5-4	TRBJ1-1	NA	TGTGCCAGCAGCTTGGTGGTTTCAGGGAACACTGAAGCTTTCTTT	CASSLVVSGNTEAFF
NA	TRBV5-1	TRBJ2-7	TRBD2	TGCGCCAGCAGGACACTAGCGGGAGCTCCCGAGCAGTACTTC	CASRTLAGAPEQYF
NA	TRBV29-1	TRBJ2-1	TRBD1	TGCAGCGCTTCGACAGGGGGCCGAGGTGAGCAGTTCTTC	CSASTGGRGEQFF
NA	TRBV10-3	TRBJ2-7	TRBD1	TGTGCCATCAGTAAAGGGACAGGTGAAGAGCAGTACTTC	CAISKGTGEEQYF
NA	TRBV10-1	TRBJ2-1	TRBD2	TGCGCCAGCGGTGCGGCTAGCGGGAGCAATGAGCAGTTCTTC	CASGAASGSNEQFF
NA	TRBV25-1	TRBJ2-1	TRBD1	TGTGCCAGCAGCGCGACAGGGGGTTCTTACAATGAGCAGTTCTTC	CASSATGGSYNEQFF
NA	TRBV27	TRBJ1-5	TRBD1	TGTGCCAGCAGTTTTCAGGGGGGAGGCAATCAGCCCCAGCATTTT	CASSFQGGGNQPQHF
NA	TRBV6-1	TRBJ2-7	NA	TGTGCCAGCAGTTTTCCGGACGAGGGGCAGTACTTC	CASSFPDEGQYF
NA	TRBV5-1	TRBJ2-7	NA	TGCGCCAGCAGCTTTTTTTCGGAGGGGTCCTACGAGCAGTACTTC	CASSFFSEGSYEQYF